This TCR beta chain comes out of a study of long-term antiretroviral therapy in people with HIV. Study results and caveats: Specimens of blood were obtained during about 2004 to 2017, possibly under older ART regimens.

It was version v3.0 of the immunoSEQ assay that was run at survey level. Repertoires were generated with immunoSEQ multiplex PCR, while TCRdb's copy carries only in-frame clones and drops some. Here the sample spans 20,000 to 25,000 clones, under 90% being singletons. V lost 3 bases, J lost 5 bases, and 11 bases lay in between. Germline values: CDR1 SGHAT, CDR2 FQNNGV. There are 13 residues in the CDR3. As to this clone: Its target is unknown.

This TCR came from a man aged 35-49 years with HIV. Sequenced here: unsorted PBMCs, sampled 0.1 years before starting antiretroviral therapy. The gene calls are TRBV11-2 and TRBJ2-7; D is unclear. CDR3 region: CASSLGVVNEQYF. DNA for the CDR3: TGTGCCAGCAGCTTGGGTGTAGTGAACGAGCAGTACTTC.